Reported below is one TCR beta chain. Its antigen is currently unknown. The sample originates from a study of T cell responses to AZD1222 COVID-19 vaccine. Study findings and constraints: Targets within unmutated variant regions were reportedly found for nearly half of spike-specific TCRs. Only a handful of AZD1222 recipients, more than 5 in all, had baseline seropositivity. Spike-specific TCR breadth and depth went up after people got two AZD1222 doses. Among the donors, most were white British and more were female, and clonal diversity was possibly underestimated.

Germline V lookup: CDR1 SGHVS, CDR2 FNYEAQ. This CDR3 region has 14 residues. V gave up 5 bases and J gave up 6 bases, with 13 bases separating them. Sequencing used immunoSEQ multiplex PCR; TCRdb keeps in-frame clones, though not all of them. The sample consists of 100,000 or so clones, 88% of them appearing once. The chain is built from TRBV7-6 and TRBJ2-2; tentative D call: TRBD1 (6 bases). The specimen was peripheral blood, collected on day 0 of AZD1222 vaccination. This receptor was identified in an adult in good health. The CDR3: CASSRGQISGELFF. CDR3 sequence (DNA): TGTGCCAGCAGCCGAGGACAGATCTCCGGGGAGCTGTTTTTT.